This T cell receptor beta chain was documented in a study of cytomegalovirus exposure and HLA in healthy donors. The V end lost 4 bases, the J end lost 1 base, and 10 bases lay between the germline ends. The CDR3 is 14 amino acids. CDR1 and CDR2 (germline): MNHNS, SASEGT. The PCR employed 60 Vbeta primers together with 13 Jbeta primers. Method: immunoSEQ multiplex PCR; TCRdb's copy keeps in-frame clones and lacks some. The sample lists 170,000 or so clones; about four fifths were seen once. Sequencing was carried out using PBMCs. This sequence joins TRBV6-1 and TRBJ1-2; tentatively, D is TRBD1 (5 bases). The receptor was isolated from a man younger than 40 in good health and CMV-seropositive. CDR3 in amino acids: CASSVDRVNYGYTF. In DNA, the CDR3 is TGTGCCAGCAGTGTTGACAGAGTTAACTATGGCTACACCTTC.